The 7 T cell receptor beta chains listed next were all sequenced from one sample in a study of CXCR3-negative and CXCR3-positive naive CD8 T cells. No antigen is known for these receptors. Preparation of TRB cDNA libraries relied on 5' RACE carrying UMI labels. Reprocessing the 5' RACE reads, TCRdb reports a single entry for every CDR3 protein and omits DNA. The sample totals some 150,000 distinct CDR3 sequences. Findings and limits, study-wide: CXCR3-positive naive cells carried more hydrophobic TRB CDR3s than CXCR3-negative ones.

The sequenced sample consisted of naive CXCR3+ CD8+ T cells from blood. Sample subset: CD45RO-CCR7+CD27+CD95- naive CD8+ T cells expressing CXCR3 (TNR3+). Every receptor here comes from a human donor in good health. Some clones in this sample may be carry-over from other donors' samples.

This chain links TRBV5-1 with TRBJ2-7. From germline, CDR1 is SGHRS and CDR2 YFSETQ. The CDR3 contains 14 residues. The CDR3 reads CASSLSGKYYEQYF.

V is TRBV29-1 and J is TRBJ1-1; without DNA, the TCRdb call of TRBD1 cannot be checked. The CDR3 runs to 13 residues. The V gene's germline CDR1 is SQVTM and CDR2 ANQGSEA. Here the CDR3 reads CSLQGHMNTEAFF. The full variable domain, rest sourced from reference TRBV29-1 and TRBJ1-1, is SAVISQKPSRDICQRGTSLTIQCQVDSQVTMMFWYRQQPGQSLTLIATANQGSEATYESGFVIDKFPISRPNLTFSTLTVSNMSPEDSSIYLCSLQGHMNTEAFFGQGTRLTVV.

J is TRBJ2-1 and V is TRBV28; the TCRdb call, TRBD1, lacks DNA for checking. This CDR3 spans 16 amino acids. Germline CDR1 MDHEN, CDR2 SYDVKM. This chain's CDR3 is CASRRQGASSYNEQFF.

The chain is built from TRBV19 and TRBJ2-1; TCRdb designates TRBD2, a call that cannot be tested without DNA. Germline CDR1 LNHDA, CDR2 SQIVND (reference sequence). There are 15 residues in the CDR3. This CDR3 is CASSLSAGEINEQFF.

The J gene is TRBJ2-5, the V gene TRBV4-1; TCRdb's D gene call, TRBD2, goes unchecked for lack of DNA. This CDR3 is built from 19 residues. The germline CDR1 and CDR2 sequences are MGHRA and YSYEKL. CDR3 sequence: CASSQDRLAGVGEQETQYF.

CDR3 region: CASSDLDRGSPLHF. The chain is built from TRBV10-2 and TRBJ1-6; without DNA, the TCRdb call of TRBD1 cannot be checked. The germline CDR1 and CDR2 sequences are WSHSY and SAAADI. The CDR3 sequence is 14 residues long.

The chain recombines TRBV5-1 with TRBJ1-1; absent DNA, TCRdb's TRBD1 call cannot be checked. The CDR3 length is 14 residues. Germline CDR1 is SGHRS and CDR2 is YFSETQ. The CDR3 sequence is CASSLEQGYPEAFF.